Presented here are 7 T cell receptor beta chains from one specimen sequenced in a study of blood T cell repertoires in COVID-19. Assay: immunoSEQ multiplex PCR; the TCRdb copy retains only in-frame clones and omits some. The repertoire holds 340,000 or so clones, with roughly 84% as singletons. Source material: peripheral blood. The source is a man aged 50 to 59 with active or convalescent COVID-19.

This rearrangement joins TRBV6-5 to TRBJ2-5; maybe TRBD2 (5 bases). V dropped 2 bases and J dropped 5 bases, with 15 bases sitting between them. The CDR3 loop spans 15 amino acids. CDR1 is MNHEY and CDR2 is SVGAGI in the germline V gene. For the CDR3, the DNA is TGTGCCAGCAGTTACGACCCCTCGGGGTCGGAGACCCAGTACTTC. It codes for CASSYDPSGSETQYF.

V gene TRBV30 combines with J gene TRBJ2-7; D is unclear. The CDR3 sequence is 11 residues long. The V end lost 4 bases, the J end lost 2 bases, and 6 bases lay between the germline ends. In germline, CDR1 is GTSNPN, CDR2 SVGIG (reference sequence). The CDR3 DNA follows: TGTGCCTGGACGTCAGCCTACGAGCAGTACTTC. Its protein is CAWTSAYEQYF.

The rearrangement links TRBV9 to TRBJ1-2; 8 positions agree with TRBD1. Germline CDR1 reads SGDLS; CDR2 reads YYNGEE. The CDR3 has 17 residues. V gave up 4 bases and J gave up 1 base; unmatched junction bases: 12. The CDR3: CASSPRFEDRDNYGYTF. The CDR3 DNA reads TGTGCCAGCAGCCCGAGGTTTGAGGACAGGGATAACTATGGCTACACCTTC. Full variable domain (outside the CDR3, taken from reference TRBV9 and TRBJ1-2): DSGVTQTPKHLITATGQRVTLRCSPRSGDLSVYWYQQSLDQGLQFLIQYYNGEERAKGNILERFSAQQFPDLHSELNLSSLELGDSALYFCASSPRFEDRDNYGYTFGSGTRLTVV.

The rearrangement links TRBV5-1 to TRBJ1-1, with D tentatively TRBD1 (5 bases). The CDR3 extends over 13 amino acids. Trimming shortened V by 7 bases and J by 4 bases, and 14 bases separated the two germline ends. The V gene's germline CDR1 is SGHRS and CDR2 YFSETQ. DNA for the CDR3: TGCGCCAGCGGCCAGGGTTACGGCACTGAAGCTTTCTTT. Translation: CASGQGYGTEAFF.

The chain carries TRBV5-1 and TRBJ2-7; 11 bases match TRBD2. CDR3 length: 15 amino acids. Germline trimming cut 5 bases from V and 6 bases from J; bases unmatched to any gene: 10. CDR1 and CDR2 from the germline V gene are SGHRS and YFSETQ. The CDR3 coding sequence is TGCGCCAGCAGTTTCGTGACTAGCGGGACGAGCGAGCAGTACTTC. This encodes CASSFVTSGTSEQYF. Complete variable domain (other parts from reference TRBV5-1 and TRBJ2-7): KAGVTQTPRYLIKTRGQQVTLSCSPISGHRSVSWYQQTPGQGLQFLFEYFSETQRNKGNFPGRFSGRQFSNSRSEMNVSTLELGDSALYLCASSFVTSGTSEQYFGPGTRLTVT.

The rearrangement links TRBV5-1 to TRBJ1-4; the D is unclear. This CDR3 comprises 17 residues. V was shortened by 0 bases and J by 8 bases, with 20 bases between the two germline ends. Germline V gives CDR1 SGHRS, CDR2 YFSETQ. The CDR3 nucleotides are TGCGCCAGCAGCTTGGATGGTCGGGTCGGCACACTCGAAAAACTGTTTTTT. It encodes CASSLDGRVGTLEKLFF.

The V call is TRBV30, the J call TRBJ1-6, with 9 bases lining up with TRBD1. The length of the CDR3 is 17 residues. V shed 0 bases and J 0 bases; nucleotides not matched to a gene: 3. Per germline, CDR1 GTSNPN and CDR2 SVGIG (reference sequence). CDR3 DNA: TGTGCCTGGAGTGTACGACAGGGGGGCTCCTATAATTCACCCCTCCACTTT. Protein product: CAWSVRQGGSYNSPLHF.